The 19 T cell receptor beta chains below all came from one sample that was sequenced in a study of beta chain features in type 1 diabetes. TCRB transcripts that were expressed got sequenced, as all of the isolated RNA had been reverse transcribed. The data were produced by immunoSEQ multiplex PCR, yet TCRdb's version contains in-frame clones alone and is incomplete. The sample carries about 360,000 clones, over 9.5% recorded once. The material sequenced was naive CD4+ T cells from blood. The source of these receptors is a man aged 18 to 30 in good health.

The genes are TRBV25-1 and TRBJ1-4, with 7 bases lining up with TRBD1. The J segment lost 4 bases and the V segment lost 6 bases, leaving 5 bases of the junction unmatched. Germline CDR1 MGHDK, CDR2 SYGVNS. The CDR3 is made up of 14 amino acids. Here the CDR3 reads CASSQTGFNEKLFF. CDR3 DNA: TGTGCCAGCAGCCAGACAGGGTTTAATGAAAAACTGTTTTTT.

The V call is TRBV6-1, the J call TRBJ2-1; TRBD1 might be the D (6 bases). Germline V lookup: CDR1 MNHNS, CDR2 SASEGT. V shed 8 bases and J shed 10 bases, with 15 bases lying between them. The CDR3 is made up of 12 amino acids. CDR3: CASGEQGTEQFF. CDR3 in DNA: TGTGCCAGCGGAGAACAGGGAACCGAGCAGTTCTTC.

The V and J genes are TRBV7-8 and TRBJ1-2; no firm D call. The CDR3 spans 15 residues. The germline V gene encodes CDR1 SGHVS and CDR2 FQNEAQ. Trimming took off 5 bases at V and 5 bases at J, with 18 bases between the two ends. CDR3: CASSHETSRGYGYTF. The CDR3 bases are TGTGCCAGCAGCCACGAAACGTCAAGAGGGTATGGCTACACCTTC. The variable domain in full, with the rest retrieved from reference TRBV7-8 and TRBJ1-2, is GAGVSQSPRYKVAKRGQDVALRCDPISGHVSLFWYQQALGQGPEFLTYFQNEAQLDKSGLPSDRFFAERPEGSVSTLKIQRTQQEDSAVYLCASSHETSRGYGYTFGSGTRLTVV.

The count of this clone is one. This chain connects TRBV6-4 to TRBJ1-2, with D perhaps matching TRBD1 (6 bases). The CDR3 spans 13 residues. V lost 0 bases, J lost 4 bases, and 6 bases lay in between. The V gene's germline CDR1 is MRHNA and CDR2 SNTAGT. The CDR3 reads CASSDSTGYGYTF. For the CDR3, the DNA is TGTGCCAGCAGTGACTCGACAGGCTATGGCTACACCTTC.

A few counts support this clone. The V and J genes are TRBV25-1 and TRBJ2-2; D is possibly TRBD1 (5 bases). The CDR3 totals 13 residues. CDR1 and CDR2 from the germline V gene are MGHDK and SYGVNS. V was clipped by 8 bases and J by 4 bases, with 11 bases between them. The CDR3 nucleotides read TGTGCCAGCCAGGGTCGTAGCACCGGGGAGCTGTTTTTT. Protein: CASQGRSTGELFF.

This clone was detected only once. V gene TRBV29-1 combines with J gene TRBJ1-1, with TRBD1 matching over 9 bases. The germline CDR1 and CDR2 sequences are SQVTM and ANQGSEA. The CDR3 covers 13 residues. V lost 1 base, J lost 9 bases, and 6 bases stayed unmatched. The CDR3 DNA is TGCAGCGTTGAAGCCCGGACAGGGGTTAAAGCTTTCTTT. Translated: CSVEARTGVKAFF.

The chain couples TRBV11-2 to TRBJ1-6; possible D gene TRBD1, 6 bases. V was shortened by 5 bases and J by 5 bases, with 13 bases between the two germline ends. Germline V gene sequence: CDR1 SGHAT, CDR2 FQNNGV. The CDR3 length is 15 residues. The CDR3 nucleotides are TGTGCCAGCAGCGGGTTCAGGGGAGATAATTCACCCCTCCACTTT. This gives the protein CASSGFRGDNSPLHF.

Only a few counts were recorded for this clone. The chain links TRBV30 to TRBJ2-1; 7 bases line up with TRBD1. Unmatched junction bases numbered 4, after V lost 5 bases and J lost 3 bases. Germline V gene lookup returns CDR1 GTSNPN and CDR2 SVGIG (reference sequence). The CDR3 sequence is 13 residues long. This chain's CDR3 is CAWAGTDYNEQFF. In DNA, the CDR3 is TGTGCCTGGGCCGGGACAGACTACAATGAGCAGTTCTTC.

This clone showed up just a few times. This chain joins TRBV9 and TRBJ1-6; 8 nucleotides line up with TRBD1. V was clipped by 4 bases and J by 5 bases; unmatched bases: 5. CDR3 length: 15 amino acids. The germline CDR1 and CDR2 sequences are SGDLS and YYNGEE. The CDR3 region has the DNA TGTGCCAGCAGCCCCACGGACAGGGATAATTCACCCCTCCACTTT. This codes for CASSPTDRDNSPLHF.

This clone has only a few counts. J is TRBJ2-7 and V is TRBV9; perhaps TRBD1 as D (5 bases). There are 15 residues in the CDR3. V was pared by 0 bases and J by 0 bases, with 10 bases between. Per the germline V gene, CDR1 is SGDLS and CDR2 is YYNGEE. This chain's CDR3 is CASSVEEDNSYEQYF. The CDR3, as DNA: TGTGCCAGCAGCGTAGAAGAGGACAACTCCTACGAGCAGTACTTC.

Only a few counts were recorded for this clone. DNA of the CDR3: TGTGCCTGGAGTAGCGGGGGGAACAATGAGCAGTTCTTC. Translated, it gives CAWSSGGNNEQFF. This rearrangement joins TRBV30 to TRBJ2-1; 9 nucleotides line up with TRBD2. Germline CDR1 and CDR2: GTSNPN and SVGIG (reference sequence). The J segment lost 5 bases and the V segment lost 2 bases, leaving 1 base of the junction unmatched. CDR3 length: 13 residues.

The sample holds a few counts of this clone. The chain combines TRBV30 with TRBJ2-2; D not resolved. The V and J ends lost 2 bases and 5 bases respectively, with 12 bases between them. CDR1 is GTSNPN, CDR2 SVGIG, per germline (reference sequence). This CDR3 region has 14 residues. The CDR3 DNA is TGTGCCTGGAGTAAAGACCTAGAAACCGGGGAGCTGTTTTTT. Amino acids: CAWSKDLETGELFF.

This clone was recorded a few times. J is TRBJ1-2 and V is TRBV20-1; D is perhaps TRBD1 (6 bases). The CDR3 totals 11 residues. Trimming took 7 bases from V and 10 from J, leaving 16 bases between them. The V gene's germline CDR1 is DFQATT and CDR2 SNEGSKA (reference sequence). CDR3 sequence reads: CSVRTAFVYTF. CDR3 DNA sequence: TGCAGTGTCCGGACAGCCTTTGTCTACACCTTC.

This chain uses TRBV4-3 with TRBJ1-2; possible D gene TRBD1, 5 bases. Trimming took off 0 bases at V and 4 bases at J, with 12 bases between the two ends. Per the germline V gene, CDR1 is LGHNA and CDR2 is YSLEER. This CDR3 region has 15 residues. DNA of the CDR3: TGCGCCAGCAGCCAAGATACAGGACCCGGCTATGGCTACACCTTC. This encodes CASSQDTGPGYGYTF.

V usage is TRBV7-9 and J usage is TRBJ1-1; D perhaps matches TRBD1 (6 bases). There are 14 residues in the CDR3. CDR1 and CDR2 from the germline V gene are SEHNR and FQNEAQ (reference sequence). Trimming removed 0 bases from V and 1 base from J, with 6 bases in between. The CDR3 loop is CASSLAGGNTEAFF. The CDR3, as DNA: TGTGCCAGCAGCTTAGCAGGGGGGAACACTGAAGCTTTCTTT.

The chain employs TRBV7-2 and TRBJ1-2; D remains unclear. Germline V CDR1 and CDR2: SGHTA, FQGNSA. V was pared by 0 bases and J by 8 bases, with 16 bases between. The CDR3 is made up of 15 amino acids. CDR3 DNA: TGTGCCAGCAGCTTAGCTTGGGCAGCAAGTGGAGGCTACACCTTC. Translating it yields CASSLAWAASGGYTF.

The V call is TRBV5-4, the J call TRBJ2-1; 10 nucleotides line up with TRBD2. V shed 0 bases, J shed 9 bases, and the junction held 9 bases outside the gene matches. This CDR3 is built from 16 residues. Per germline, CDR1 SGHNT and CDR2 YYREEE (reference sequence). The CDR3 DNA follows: TGTGCCAGCAGCTTGGACCCTAGCGGGAGAGTAAGTGAGCAGTTCTTC. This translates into CASSLDPSGRVSEQFF.

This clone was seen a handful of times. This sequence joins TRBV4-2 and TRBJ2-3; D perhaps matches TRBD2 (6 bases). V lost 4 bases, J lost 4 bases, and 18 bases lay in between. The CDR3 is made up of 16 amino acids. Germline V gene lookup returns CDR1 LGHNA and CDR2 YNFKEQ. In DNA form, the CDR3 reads TGTGCCAGCAGCCCGCTAGCGATCTTCGGGGCAGATACGCAGTATTTT. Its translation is CASSPLAIFGADTQYF.

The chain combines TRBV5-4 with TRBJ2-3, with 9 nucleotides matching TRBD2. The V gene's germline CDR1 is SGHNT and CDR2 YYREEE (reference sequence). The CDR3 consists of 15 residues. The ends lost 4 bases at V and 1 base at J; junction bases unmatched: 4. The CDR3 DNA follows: TGTGCCAGCAGCCGGACTAGCGCGGGCACAGATACGCAGTATTTT. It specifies CASSRTSAGTDTQYF.